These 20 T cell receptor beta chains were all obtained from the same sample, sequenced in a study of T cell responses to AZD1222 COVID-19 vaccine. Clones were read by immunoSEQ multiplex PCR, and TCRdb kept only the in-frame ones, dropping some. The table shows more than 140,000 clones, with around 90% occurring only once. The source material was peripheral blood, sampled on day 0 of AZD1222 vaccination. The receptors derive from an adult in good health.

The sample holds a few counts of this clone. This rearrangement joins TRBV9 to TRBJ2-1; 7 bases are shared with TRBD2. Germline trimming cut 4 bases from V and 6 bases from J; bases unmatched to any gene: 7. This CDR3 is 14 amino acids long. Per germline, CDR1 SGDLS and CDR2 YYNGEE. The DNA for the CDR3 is TGTGCCAGCAGCCCCCGGGGAGGGATCAATGAGCAGTTCTTC. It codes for CASSPRGGINEQFF.

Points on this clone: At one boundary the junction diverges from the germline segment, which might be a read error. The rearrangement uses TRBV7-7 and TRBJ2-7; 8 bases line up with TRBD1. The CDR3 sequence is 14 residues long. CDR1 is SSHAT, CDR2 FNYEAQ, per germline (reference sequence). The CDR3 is CASSSRDRRREQYF. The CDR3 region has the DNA TGTGCTAGCAGCAGCCGGGACAGGCGTCGCGAGCAGTACTTC. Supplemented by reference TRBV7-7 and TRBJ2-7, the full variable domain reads GAGVSQSPRYKVTKRGQDVTLRCDPISSHATLYWYQQALGQGPEFLTYFNYEAQPDKSGLPSDRFSAERPEGSISTLTIQRTEQRDSAMYRCASSSRDRRREQYFGPGTRLTVT.

The CDR3 loop reads CASSYIAGPSTDTQYF. In DNA, the CDR3 is TGTGCCAGCAGCTATATAGCGGGTCCTAGCACAGATACGCAGTATTTT. The V call is TRBV28, the J call TRBJ2-3, with 7 positions matching TRBD2. This CDR3 is built from 16 residues. V lost 6 bases, J lost 0 bases, and 9 bases stayed unmatched. CDR1 is MDHEN, CDR2 SYDVKM, per germline.

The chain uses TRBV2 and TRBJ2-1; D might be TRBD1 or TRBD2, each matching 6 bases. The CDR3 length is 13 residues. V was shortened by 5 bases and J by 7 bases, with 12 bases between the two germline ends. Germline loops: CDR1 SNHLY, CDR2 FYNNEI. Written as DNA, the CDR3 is TGTGCCAGCAGTTTCCTAGGGGGGAATGAGCAGTTCTTC. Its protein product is CASSFLGGNEQFF. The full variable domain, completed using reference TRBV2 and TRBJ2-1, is EPEVTQTPSHQVTQMGQEVILRCVPISNHLYFYWYRQILGQKVEFLVSFYNNEISEKSEIFDDQFSVERPDGSNFTLKIRSTKLEDSAMYFCASSFLGGNEQFFGPGTRLTVL.

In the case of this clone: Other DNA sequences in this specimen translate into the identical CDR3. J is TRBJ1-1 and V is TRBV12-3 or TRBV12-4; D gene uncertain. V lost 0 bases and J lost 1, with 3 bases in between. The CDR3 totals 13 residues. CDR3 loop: CASSLAENTEAFF. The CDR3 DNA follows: TGTGCCAGCAGTTTAGCAGAGAACACTGAAGCTTTCTTT.

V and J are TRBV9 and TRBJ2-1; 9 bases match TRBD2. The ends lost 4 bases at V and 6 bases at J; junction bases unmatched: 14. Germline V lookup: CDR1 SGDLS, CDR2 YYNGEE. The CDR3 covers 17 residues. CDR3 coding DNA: TGTGCCAGCAGCTTTCTCTCGGGGCTAGCGGGATTCAATGAGCAGTTCTTC. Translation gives CASSFLSGLAGFNEQFF.

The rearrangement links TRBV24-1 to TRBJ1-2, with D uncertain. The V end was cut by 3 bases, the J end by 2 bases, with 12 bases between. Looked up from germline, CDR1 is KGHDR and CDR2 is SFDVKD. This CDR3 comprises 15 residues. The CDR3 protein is CATSDPSGGNYGYTF. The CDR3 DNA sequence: TGTGCCACCAGTGATCCTTCGGGAGGGAACTATGGCTACACCTTC.

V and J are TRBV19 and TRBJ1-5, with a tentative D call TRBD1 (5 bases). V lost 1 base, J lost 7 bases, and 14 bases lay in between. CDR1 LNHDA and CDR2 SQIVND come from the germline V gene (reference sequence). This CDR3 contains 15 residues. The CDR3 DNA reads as TGTGCCAGTAGTATAGTCTATGGGGGGGAGCAGCCCCAGCATTTT. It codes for CASSIVYGGEQPQHF.

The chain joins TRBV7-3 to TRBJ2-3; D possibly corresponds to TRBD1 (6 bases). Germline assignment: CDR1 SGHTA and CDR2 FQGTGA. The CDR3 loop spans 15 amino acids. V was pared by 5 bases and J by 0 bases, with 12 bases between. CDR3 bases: TGTGCCAGCAGCCGCCTGGGGGCTAGCACAGATACGCAGTATTTT. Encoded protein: CASSRLGASTDTQYF. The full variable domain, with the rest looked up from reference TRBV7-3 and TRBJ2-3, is GAGVSQTPSNKVTEKGKYVELRCDPISGHTALYWYRQSLGQGPEFLIYFQGTGAADDSGLPNDRFFAVRPEGSVSTLKIQRTERGDSAVYLCASSRLGASTDTQYFGPGTRLTVL.

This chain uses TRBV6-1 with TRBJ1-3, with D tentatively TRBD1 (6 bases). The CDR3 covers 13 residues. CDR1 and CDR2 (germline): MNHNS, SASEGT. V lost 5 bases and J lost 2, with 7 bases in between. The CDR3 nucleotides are TGTGCCAGCAGTACAGGGACTGGAAACACCATATATTTT. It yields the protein CASSTGTGNTIYF.

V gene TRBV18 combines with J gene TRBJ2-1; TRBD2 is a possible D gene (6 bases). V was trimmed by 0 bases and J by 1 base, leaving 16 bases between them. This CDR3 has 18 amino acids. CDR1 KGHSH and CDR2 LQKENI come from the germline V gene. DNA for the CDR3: TGTGCCAGCTCACCACCATTCCTGATAGCGGATTCCTACAATGAGCAGTTCTTC. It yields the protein CASSPPFLIADSYNEQFF.

The CDR3 sequence is CASREAGSRYEQYF. DNA of the CDR3: TGTGCCAGCAGGGAGGCGGGGTCCAGATACGAGCAGTACTTC. The V and J genes are TRBV27 and TRBJ2-7; possible D gene TRBD2, 6 bases. Germline CDR1 is MNHEY and CDR2 is SMNVEV (reference sequence). Trimming removed 6 bases at V and 4 bases at J, with 16 bases between. CDR3 size: 14 residues.

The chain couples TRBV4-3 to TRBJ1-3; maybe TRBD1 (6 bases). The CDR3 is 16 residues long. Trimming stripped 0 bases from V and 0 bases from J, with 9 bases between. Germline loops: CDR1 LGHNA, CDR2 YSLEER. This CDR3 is CASSQDRGNSGNTIYF. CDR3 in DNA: TGCGCCAGCAGCCAAGACAGGGGAAACTCTGGAAACACCATATATTTT.

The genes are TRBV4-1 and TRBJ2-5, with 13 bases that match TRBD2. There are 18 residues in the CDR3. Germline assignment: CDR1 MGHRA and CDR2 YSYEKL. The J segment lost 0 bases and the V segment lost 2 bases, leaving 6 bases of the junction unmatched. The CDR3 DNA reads TGCGCCAGCAGCCAACGGACTAGCGGGAGAGGAGACCAAGAGACCCAGTACTTC. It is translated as CASSQRTSGRGDQETQYF.

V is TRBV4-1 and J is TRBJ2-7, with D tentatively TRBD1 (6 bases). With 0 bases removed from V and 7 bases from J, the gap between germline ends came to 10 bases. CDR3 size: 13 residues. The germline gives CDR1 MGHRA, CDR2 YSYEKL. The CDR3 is CASSQDQGREQYF. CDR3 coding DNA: TGCGCCAGCAGCCAAGATCAGGGGCGGGAGCAGTACTTC.

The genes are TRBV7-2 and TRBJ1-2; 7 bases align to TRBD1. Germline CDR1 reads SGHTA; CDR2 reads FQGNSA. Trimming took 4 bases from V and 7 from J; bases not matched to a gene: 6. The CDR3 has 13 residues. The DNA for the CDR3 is TGTGCCAGCAGCTCACGACAGGGACGTGGCTACACCTTC. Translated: CASSSRQGRGYTF.

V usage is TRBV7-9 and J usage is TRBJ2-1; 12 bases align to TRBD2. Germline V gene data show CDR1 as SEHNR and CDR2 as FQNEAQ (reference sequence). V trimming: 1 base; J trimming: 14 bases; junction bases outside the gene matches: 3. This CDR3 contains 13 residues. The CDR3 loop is CASSLGLAGEEFF. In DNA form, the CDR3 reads TGTGCCAGCAGCTTAGGACTAGCGGGAGAGGAGTTCTTC.

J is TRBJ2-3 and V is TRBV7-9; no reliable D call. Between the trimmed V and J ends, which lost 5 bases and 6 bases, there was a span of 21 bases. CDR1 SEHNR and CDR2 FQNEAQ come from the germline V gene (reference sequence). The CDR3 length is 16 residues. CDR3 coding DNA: TGTGCCAGCAGCGCCGGCCATTCCATCATCAAGGATACGCAGTATTTT. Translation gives CASSAGHSIIKDTQYF.

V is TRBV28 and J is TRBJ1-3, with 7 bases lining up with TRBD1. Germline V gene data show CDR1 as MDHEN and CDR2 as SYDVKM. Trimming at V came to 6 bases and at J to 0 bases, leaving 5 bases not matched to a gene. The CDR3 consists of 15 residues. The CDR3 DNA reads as TGTGCCAGCAGATCCGGGACAGCCTCTGGAAACACCATATATTTT. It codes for CASRSGTASGNTIYF.

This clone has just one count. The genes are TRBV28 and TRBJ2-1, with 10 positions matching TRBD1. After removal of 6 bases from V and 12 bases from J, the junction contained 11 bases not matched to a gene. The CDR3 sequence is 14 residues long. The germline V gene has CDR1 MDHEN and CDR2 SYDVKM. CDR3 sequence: CASRTGGHTGGQFF. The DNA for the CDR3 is TGTGCCAGCAGGACAGGGGGCCACACAGGGGGGCAGTTCTTC.